In this sample, the clone carrying this TCR beta chain turned up a few times. The data belong to a study of cytotoxic CD8 clonotypes in ibrutinib-treated CLL. The method was immunoSEQ multiplex PCR; TCRdb's version includes in-frame clones alone and lacks a portion of them. The data show approximately 210,000 clones, about two thirds seen once. The CDR3 has 14 residues. Looked up from germline, CDR1 is SGHVS and CDR2 is FQNEAQ. Trimming took 4 bases from V and 2 from J, leaving 11 bases between them. This clonotype originated in a human donor with chronic lymphocytic leukemia. The chain combines TRBV7-8 with TRBJ2-5; a weak D match, TRBD1 (5 bases). Here the sequenced sample was PBMCs, taken after 24 months of ibrutinib treatment. The CDR3 region is CASSYRRTQETQYF. The CDR3 DNA sequence: TGTGCCAGCAGCTACCGACGGACACAAGAGACCCAGTACTTC. Full variable domain (rest looked up from reference TRBV7-8 and TRBJ2-5): GAGVSQSPRYKVAKRGQDVALRCDPISGHVSLFWYQQALGQGPEFLTYFQNEAQLDKSGLPSDRFFAERPEGSVSTLKIQRTQQEDSAVYLCASSYRRTQETQYFGPGTRLLVL.